The entry below gives a single T cell receptor (beta chain) sequence along with its context. Random hexamers were used to reverse transcribe the RNA input (0.5 to 1 ug). Each CDR3 protein gets one entry after TCRdb re-called the immunoSEQ multiplex PCR reads with MiXCR. Among 74,000 or so distinct CDR3 sequences listed, about 92% were seen once. The data are from a study of CD8 T cells in Susac syndrome. Study-level information: Patients with Susac syndrome were therapy-naive, treated with corticosteroids, or treated with intravenous immunoglobulin alone when blood was collected.

Trimming pared 5 bases from V and 0 bases from J, leaving 11 bases between. Germline loops: CDR1 SGDLS, CDR2 YYNGEE. The CDR3 length is 14 residues. TEMRA cells underwent FACS enrichment and CD8+ and CD4+ T cells underwent negative isolation. The genes are TRBV9 and TRBJ1-1; TRBD1 might be the D (6 bases). Sequenced sample: CD4+ T cells from PBMCs. This TCR derives from a human donor with Susac syndrome. The CDR3, as DNA: TGTGCCAGCAGTAAGACAGGCATGAACACTGAAGCTTTCTTT. Amino acids: CASSKTGMNTEAFF.